This T cell receptor (beta chain) came from a study of T-cell memory formation after mild COVID-19. The wider study: TCR clusters showed largely donor specificity.

Study-wide points: That cross-reactive memory joined was suggested by some responding clones appearing in pre-infection memory. Clones that contracted from day 15 to 85 were balanced CD4/CD8, while later expanders leaned CD4+.

5'RACE, which relied on constant-segment primers, yielded TCR alpha and TCR beta cDNA libraries carrying sample barcodes and UMIs. TCRdb reanalysed the 5' RACE reads using MiXCR and keeps one entry per CDR3 protein. The sample includes 470,000 or so distinct CDR3 sequences, approximately 19% of them seen just once. In the case of this clonotype: The antigen remains undetermined.

Germline V gene lookup returns CDR1 SGDLS and CDR2 YYNGEE. This CDR3 is 19 amino acids long. Trimming removed 4 bases from V and 8 bases from J; junction bases left unmatched: 22. The chain combines TRBV9 with TRBJ1-3, with 9 bases identical to TRBD1. The sequenced sample consisted of PBMCs or a T cell subset sorted from them (not recorded which). This TCR derives from a man aged 18 to 29 who had mild COVID-19 (a few samples of this study predate the infection). Cell type and time point are not known. The chain's CDR3 is CASSRHRGTGRASRDTIYF. The CDR3 DNA reads as TGTGCCAGCAGCCGACACCGTGGGACAGGGCGCGCCTCCCGCGACACCATATATTTT.